A single sample is the source of the 12 T cell receptor beta chains below, sequenced in a study of T cell repertoires in cytomegalovirus infection (dated by TCRdb to between 2018 and 2020). Sequencing took place on an Illumina HiSeq 1500. TCRdb itself trimmed the public reads at Q25 with fastp, ran MiXCR and retained productive beta chains. One record per CDR3 amino acid sequence lists the most common genes and DNA. For this sample there are fewer than 400,000 distinct CDR3 sequences; less than 20% appear just once. The ten top clones hold roughly 8.7% of the sample. Sequenced material: PBMCs. Receptors originate from a human donor in good health (CMV status not recorded). Some clones in this sample may be carry-over from other donors' samples.

The rearrangement links TRBV5-1 to TRBJ1-1; D may be TRBD1 (6 bases). This CDR3 is built from 15 residues. Germline CDR1 SGHRS, CDR2 YFSETQ. The germline V and J ends were trimmed by 4 bases and 0 bases, with 13 bases remaining between them. As DNA, the CDR3 is TGCGCCAGCAGCCTACACAGGGTGGTGAACACTGAAGCTTTCTTT. Encoded protein: CASSLHRVVNTEAFF.

This clonotype was seen a few times. The chain carries TRBV28 and TRBJ2-1; 11 nucleotides align to TRBD2. J lost 7 bases, V lost 6 bases, and 11 bases had no gene match. From germline, CDR1 is MDHEN and CDR2 SYDVKM. The CDR3 covers 16 residues. CDR3 in DNA: TGTGCCAGCAGAAGAGTAGCGGGAGGGCCGTGGAATGAGCAGTTCTTC. This gives the protein CASRRVAGGPWNEQFF. Full variable domain (rest looked up from reference TRBV28 and TRBJ2-1): DVKVTQSSRYLVKRTGEKVFLECVQDMDHENMFWYRQDPGLGLRLIYFSYDVKMKEKGDIPEGYSVSREKKERFSLILESASTNQTSMYLCASRRVAGGPWNEQFFGPGTRLTVL.

This rearrangement joins TRBV2 to TRBJ2-2; the D gene is possibly TRBD1 (6 bases). There are 12 residues in the CDR3. The germline gives CDR1 SNHLY, CDR2 FYNNEI. Trimming stripped 7 bases from V and 6 bases from J, with 9 bases between. CDR3 amino acids: CASNYRAGELFF. The DNA of the CDR3 is TGTGCCAGCAATTACAGGGCCGGGGAGCTGTTTTTT.

This clonotype was observed many times. The rearrangement uses TRBV7-2 and TRBJ1-5; 7 positions agree with TRBD1. Germline loops: CDR1 SGHTA, CDR2 FQGNSA. J lost 4 bases, V lost 2 bases, and 8 bases had no gene match. The CDR3 is 16 residues long. CDR3 sequence reads: CASSLYGTEGNQPQHF. The CDR3 nucleotides read TGTGCCAGCAGCTTATACGGGACAGAGGGGAATCAGCCCCAGCATTTT.

On this clonotype: This clone may be a read error of a much larger clone one base away. The gene calls are TRBV6-5 and TRBJ2-1; no clear D gene. This CDR3 is built from 13 residues. Germline lookup yields CDR1 MNHEY and CDR2 SVGAGI. The CDR3 here is CASSYDNNNGQFF. Written as DNA, the CDR3 is TGTGCCAGCAGTTATGACAACAACAATGGGCAGTTCTTC.

There are many counts of this clonotype. The chain links TRBV7-2 to TRBJ2-1; 7 positions agree with TRBD2. Germline CDR1 SGHTA, CDR2 FQGNSA. Trimming cost V 1 base and J 8 bases; bases outside gene matches: 5. The CDR3 runs 14 residues. In nucleotides, the CDR3 is TGTGCCAGCAGCTTAGGAGCGGGAATCTATGAGCAGTTCTTC. Translation: CASSLGAGIYEQFF.

The V call is TRBV29-1, the J call TRBJ1-3, with D unresolved. With 5 bases removed from V and 2 bases from J, the gap between germline ends came to 7 bases. CDR1 SQVTM and CDR2 ANQGSEA come from the germline V gene. The CDR3 extends over 12 amino acids. For the CDR3, the DNA is TGCAGCGTTTCGGTGGCTGGAAACACCATATATTTT. Translated: CSVSVAGNTIYF.

This clonotype was recorded many times. The chain employs TRBV7-6 and TRBJ2-7, with D uncertain. This CDR3 contains 13 residues. Trimming shortened V by 2 bases and J by 3 bases, and 8 bases separated the two germline ends. CDR1 and CDR2 from the germline V gene are SGHVS and FNYEAQ. CDR3 region: CASSLPENYEQYF. DNA of the CDR3: TGTGCCAGCAGCTTACCGGAGAACTACGAGCAGTACTTC.

V gene TRBV27 combines with J gene TRBJ1-4; D remains unclear. V was pared by 8 bases and J by 4 bases, with 11 bases between. This CDR3 has 13 amino acids. The V gene's germline CDR1 is MNHEY and CDR2 SMNVEV (reference sequence). CDR3 loop: CASHGPSNEKLFF. CDR3 DNA: TGTGCCAGCCACGGACCGAGTAATGAAAAACTGTTTTTT.

This clonotype was counted only a few times. The chain recombines TRBV12-3 or TRBV12-4 with TRBJ1-6, with a possible D match to TRBD1 (6 bases). The CDR3 length is 14 residues. V shed 3 bases and J shed 9 bases, with 12 bases lying between them. The DNA of the CDR3 is TGTGCCAGCAGTTTCGGACAGTTGGGTTCACCCCTCCACTTT. Translating it yields CASSFGQLGSPLHF.

This clonotype appeared a few times. CDR3 sequence (DNA): TGCAGTGCTAGAGATCTAGAAGGGGCGGAAAACATTCAGTACTTC. This gives the protein CSARDLEGAENIQYF. The rearrangement joins TRBV20-1 to TRBJ2-4; TRBD1 might be the D (5 bases). The CDR3 spans 15 residues. V lost 0 bases, J lost 5 bases, and 14 bases lay in between. Germline values: CDR1 DFQATT, CDR2 SNEGSKA (reference sequence).

This clonotype was seen many times. This sequence joins TRBV20-1 and TRBJ1-2, with TRBD1 as a possible D gene (6 bases). CDR3 length: 15 residues. The V gene lost 1 base and the J gene lost 2 bases, with 14 bases spanning the gap. Germline CDR1 and CDR2: DFQATT and SNEGSKA (reference sequence). The CDR3 bases are TGCAGTGCTAGAGCCCCAGAGACAGGCAACTATGGCTACACCTTC. Translation gives CSARAPETGNYGYTF.